A selection of T cell receptor beta chains follows, all from one sample in a study of T-cell reconstitution after alpha-beta-depleted transplantation in children. TCRdb used MiXCR to reprocess the PCR reads, holding one entry per CDR3 protein. In the table there are more than 75,000 distinct CDR3 sequences, under 25% of which are singletons. The input for sequencing was PBMCs, taken before TCRalphabeta/CD19-depleted stem cell transplant. The source of these receptors is a boy between 2 and 10 years old with acute lymphoblastic leukemia, due to receive a stem cell transplant. Both conserved end residues are part of each CDR3. The D gene is left open where the match is weak. The size of a clone is reported for some rows only, either as once, few or many, or as a class for expanded clones.

abundance	j_gene	v_gene	d_gene	CDR3aa	CDR3nt
few	TRBJ2-3	TRBV5-4	TRBD1	CASSRGDRGGKGDTQYF	TGTGCCAGCAGCAGGGGGGACAGGGGAGGGAAGGGAGATACGCAGTATTTT
NA	TRBJ2-2	TRBV20-1	NA	CSATGQKNTGELFF	TGCAGTGCTACGGGACAAAAGAACACCGGGGAGCTGTTTTTT
NA	TRBJ2-3	TRBV6-1	NA	CASRALGGSTDTQYF	TGTGCCAGCAGAGCCCTCGGTGGGAGCACAGATACGCAGTATTTT
few	TRBJ2-3	TRBV20-1	NA	CSANQRRRTDTQYF	TGCAGTGCTAATCAGCGGAGGCGAACAGATACGCAGTATTTT
NA	TRBJ2-7	TRBV7-3	NA	CASSQSGGYEQYF	TGTGCCAGCAGTCAGAGCGGAGGCTACGAGCAGTACTTC
NA	TRBJ1-1	TRBV28	NA	CASIEGRAFF	TGTGCCAGCATCGAGGGGCGAGCTTTCTTT
NA	TRBJ2-7	TRBV7-9	NA	CASSLGSLSYEQYF	TGTGCCAGCAGCTTAGGATCTCTCTCCTACGAGCAGTACTTC
NA	TRBJ2-3	TRBV28	NA	CASSFRLASTDTQYF	TGTGCCAGCAGTTTCAGGCTAGCATCGACAGATACGCAGTATTTT
NA	TRBJ2-1	TRBV11-1	NA	CASSLASGGAGSYNEQFF	TGTGCCAGCAGCTTAGCTAGCGGAGGGGCCGGCTCCTACAATGAGCAGTTCTTC
NA	TRBJ2-3	TRBV20-1	NA	CSATFAQGSLNTDTQYF	TGCAGTGCTACCTTTGCTCAGGGCAGTCTCAACACAGATACGCAGTATTTT
few	TRBJ2-7	TRBV7-8	NA	CASSRGPAGEQYF	TGTGCCAGCAGCCGGGGACCGGCGGGGGAGCAGTACTTC
few	TRBJ1-4	TRBV29-1	TRBD1	CSVEGTGRNEKLFF	TGCAGCGTTGAAGGGACAGGGAGAAATGAAAAACTGTTTTTT
few	TRBJ2-4	TRBV20-1	TRBD2	CSAGGLAEVLAKNIQYF	TGCAGTGCTGGCGGACTAGCGGAGGTACTAGCCAAAAACATTCAGTACTTC
NA	TRBJ2-5	TRBV5-5	NA	CASSLEGFPDETQYF	TGTGCCAGCAGCTTGGAGGGGTTCCCTGACGAGACCCAGTACTTC
few	TRBJ2-7	TRBV7-2	TRBD2	CASSLRTSGIVPEQYF	TGTGCCAGCAGCTTGCGGACTAGCGGGATTGTTCCCGAGCAGTACTTC
few	TRBJ2-6	TRBV11-2	NA	CASSPRRGGRGSGANVLTF	TGTGCCAGCAGCCCTCGAAGGGGGGGCAGGGGCTCTGGGGCCAACGTCCTGACTTTC
NA	TRBJ2-2	TRBV6-2/TRBV6-3	NA	CASRLYTGELFF	TGTGCCAGCAGGCTTTACACCGGGGAGCTGTTTTTT
NA	TRBJ2-1	TRBV12-3/TRBV12-4	NA	CASRLASNNNEQFF	TGTGCCAGCAGGCTAGCGAGCAACAACAATGAGCAGTTCTTC
NA	TRBJ2-7	TRBV12-3/TRBV12-4	NA	CASSVPSARDEQYF	TGTGCCAGCAGTGTTCCATCAGCGCGCGACGAGCAGTACTTC
NA	TRBJ2-7	TRBV7-9	TRBD2	CASSLRGLDEQYF	TGTGCCAGCAGCCTACGCGGACTAGACGAGCAGTACTTC
NA	TRBJ2-3	TRBV6-1	TRBD2	CASSPRGGDTQYF	TGTGCCAGCAGCCCCCGGGGGGGAGATACGCAGTATTTT
NA	TRBJ2-7	TRBV7-2	NA	CASSLGAGQYF	TGTGCCAGCAGCTTAGGGGCAGGGCAGTACTTC
few	TRBJ1-6	TRBV5-4	NA	CASSETGKNSPLHF	TGTGCCAGCTCAGAAACAGGGAAAAATTCACCCCTCCACTTT
NA	TRBJ2-1	TRBV12-3/TRBV12-4	NA	CASSPTLVRMNEQFF	TGTGCCAGCAGCCCCACCCTTGTTCGGATGAATGAGCAGTTCTTC
few	TRBJ2-2	TRBV6-5	NA	CASSYGGPRTGELFF	TGTGCCAGCAGTTATGGAGGGCCTCGGACCGGGGAGCTGTTTTTT
many	TRBJ2-7	TRBV5-1	NA	CASSRLGRDEQYF	TGCGCCAGCAGCCGACTCGGCCGGGACGAGCAGTACTTC
once	TRBJ2-7	TRBV5-6	NA	CASSLLRGTYEQYF	TGTGCCAGCAGCTTGTTGCGGGGAACCTACGAGCAGTACTTC
NA	TRBJ2-3	TRBV5-6	TRBD1	CASSQIPGQDTDTQYF	TGTGCCAGCAGCCAAATCCCGGGACAGGACACAGATACGCAGTATTTT
few	TRBJ2-1	TRBV7-9	NA	CASSLGASPFF	TGTGCCAGCAGCTTAGGGGCTAGCCCGTTCTTC
NA	TRBJ2-3	TRBV4-1	TRBD1	CASSQDFPSDRGFLHTDTQYF	TGCGCCAGCAGCCAAGATTTTCCGTCGGACAGGGGTTTTTTACACACAGATACGCAGTATTTT
NA	TRBJ1-2	TRBV28	NA	CASSLSTGVLGYTF	TGTGCCAGCAGTTTGTCGACAGGCGTCTTGGGCTACACCTTC
few	TRBJ2-1	TRBV5-1	TRBD2	CASSLSSGLGTNEQFF	TGCGCCAGCAGCTTGAGTTCGGGACTAGGGACCAATGAGCAGTTCTTC
many	TRBJ2-7	TRBV25-1	TRBD2	CASSVAGTNEQYF	TGTGCCAGCAGTGTGGCCGGGACTAACGAGCAGTACTTC
NA	TRBJ2-1	TRBV29-1	NA	CSVRLYYEQFF	TGCAGCGTAAGGCTCTACTATGAGCAGTTCTTC
NA	TRBJ2-3	TRBV24-1	TRBD2	CATREGGLADTDTQYF	TGTGCCACCAGGGAGGGAGGACTAGCGGACACAGATACGCAGTATTTT
few	TRBJ2-3	TRBV5-1	NA	CASSLGAIELGDTQYF	TGCGCCAGCAGCTTGGGGGCCATAGAGTTAGGAGATACGCAGTATTTT
few	TRBJ2-1	TRBV12-3/TRBV12-4	NA	CASSPLVFTGYNEQFF	TGTGCCAGCAGTCCCCTGGTTTTCACGGGGTACAATGAGCAGTTCTTC
few	TRBJ2-1	TRBV6-2/TRBV6-3	NA	CASVRGGSSNEQFF	TGTGCCAGCGTTAGGGGCGGGTCATCTAATGAGCAGTTCTTC
NA	TRBJ1-2	TRBV14	TRBD1	CASSPVTGPPGYTF	TGTGCCAGCAGCCCTGTGACAGGGCCCCCGGGCTACACCTTC
NA	TRBJ2-1	TRBV20-1	TRBD1	CSEVRGQANYNEQFF	TGCAGTGAAGTAAGGGGACAGGCGAACTACAATGAGCAGTTCTTC
few	TRBJ2-7	TRBV2	NA	CASSVRTREQYF	TGTGCCAGCAGCGTCAGGACTCGCGAGCAGTACTTC
few	TRBJ2-2	TRBV20-1	NA	CSARDRGRGGELFF	TGCAGTGCTAGAGATCGAGGACGGGGCGGGGAGCTGTTTTTT
NA	TRBJ2-3	TRBV7-9	NA	CASSLNRAGFTDTQYF	TGTGCCAGCAGCTTAAACAGGGCGGGTTTCACAGATACGCAGTATTTT
NA	TRBJ2-1	TRBV28	TRBD1	CASSLNRGQGDNEQFF	TGTGCCAGCAGTCTGAACAGGGGTCAAGGCGACAATGAGCAGTTCTTC
few	TRBJ1-2	TRBV6-1	NA	CASSRDVDLGYTF	TGTGCCAGCAGTAGGGACGTGGATCTTGGCTACACCTTC
NA	TRBJ1-6	TRBV20-1	NA	CSARFDIDSPLHF	TGCAGTGCTAGGTTTGATATTGATTCACCCCTCCACTTT
NA	TRBJ2-5	TRBV7-8	NA	CASSLRGLGETQYF	TGTGCCAGCAGCTTGCGGGGTTTAGGAGAGACCCAGTACTTC
NA	TRBJ2-7	TRBV6-1	NA	CASSEYFRETYEQYF	TGTGCCAGCAGTGAATACTTCCGGGAGACCTACGAGCAGTACTTC
NA	TRBJ1-3	TRBV6-1	TRBD1	CASSPTRDRVGNTIYF	TGTGCCAGCAGTCCCACCCGGGACAGGGTCGGAAACACCATATATTTT
NA	TRBJ1-5	TRBV20-1	NA	CSARVGPRQRGNQPQHF	TGCAGTGCTAGAGTGGGTCCTCGACAGAGGGGCAATCAGCCCCAGCATTTT
few	TRBJ1-1	TRBV19	NA	CASSKGLRNTEAFF	TGTGCCAGTAGTAAGGGGTTACGGAACACTGAAGCTTTCTTT
few	TRBJ1-2	TRBV20-1	TRBD1	CSEGAGRPYSGYTF	TGCAGCGAGGGGGCAGGGAGACCCTATTCGGGCTACACCTTC
NA	TRBJ1-2	TRBV28	NA	CASSFWGGKYGYTF	TGTGCCAGCAGTTTCTGGGGCGGAAAGTATGGCTACACCTTC
NA	TRBJ2-7	TRBV24-1	NA	CATSDPVARRGAYEQYF	TGTGCCACCAGTGATCCAGTGGCGAGAAGAGGGGCGTACGAGCAGTACTTC